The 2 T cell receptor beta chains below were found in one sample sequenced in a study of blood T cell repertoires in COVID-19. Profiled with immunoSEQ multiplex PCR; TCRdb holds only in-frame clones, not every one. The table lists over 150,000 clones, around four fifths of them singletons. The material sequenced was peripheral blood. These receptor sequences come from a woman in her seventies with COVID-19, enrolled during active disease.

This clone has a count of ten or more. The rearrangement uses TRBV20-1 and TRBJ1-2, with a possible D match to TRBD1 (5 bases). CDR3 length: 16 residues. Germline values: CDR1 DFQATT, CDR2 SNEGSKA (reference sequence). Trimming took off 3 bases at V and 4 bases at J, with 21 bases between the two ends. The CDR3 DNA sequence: TGCAGTGCTAGTACTGCCGGGACTTCCCACGGCTATGGCTACACCTTC. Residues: CSASTAGTSHGYGYTF.

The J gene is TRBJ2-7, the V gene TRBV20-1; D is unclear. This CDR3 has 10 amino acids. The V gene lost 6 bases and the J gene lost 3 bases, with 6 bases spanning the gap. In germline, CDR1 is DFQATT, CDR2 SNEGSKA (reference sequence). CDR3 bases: TGCAGTGCAACAAGCTACGAGCAGTACTTC. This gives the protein CSATSYEQYF.